The 18 T cell receptor beta chains below all came from one sample that was sequenced in a study of T-cell memory formation after mild COVID-19. One entry per CDR3 protein, called by TCRdb with MiXCR from the 5' RACE reads. The table has about 430,000 distinct CDR3 sequences, 15% to 20% seen once. The material sequenced was PBMCs or a T cell subset sorted from them (not recorded which). The receptors were gathered from a man between 18 and 35 years old who had mild COVID-19 (a few samples of this study predate the infection). Cell type and time point are not known.

The chain links TRBV4-2 to TRBJ2-7; D may correspond to TRBD1 or TRBD2 (5 bases each). This CDR3 region has 14 residues. With 0 bases removed from V and 5 bases from J, the gap between germline ends came to 11 bases. Germline loops: CDR1 LGHNA, CDR2 YNFKEQ. CDR3 sequence reads: CASSQDPGHHEQYF. The CDR3 bases are TGTGCCAGCAGCCAAGATCCGGGGCACCACGAGCAGTACTTC.

The J gene is TRBJ1-5, the V gene TRBV24-1; maybe TRBD1 (6 bases). Trimming removed 3 bases from V and 10 bases from J, with 9 bases in between. Per the germline V gene, CDR1 is KGHDR and CDR2 is SFDVKD. The CDR3 is made up of 12 amino acids. The CDR3 protein is CATSDQQGPQHF. CDR3 sequence (DNA): TGTGCCACCAGTGATCAACAGGGTCCCCAGCATTTT.

The J gene is TRBJ1-1, the V gene TRBV12-3 or TRBV12-4; D is perhaps TRBD1 (6 bases). This CDR3 spans 13 amino acids. The V and J ends lost 7 bases and 11 bases respectively, with 20 bases between them. The CDR3 reads CASTIQGPFGAFF. CDR3 coding DNA: TGTGCCAGCACCATACAGGGACCCTTTGGCGCTTTCTTT.

This chain links TRBV4-1 with TRBJ1-1, with D unresolved. The ends were cut back, 6 bases at V and 0 bases at J, with 11 bases in the middle. Germline CDR1 is MGHRA and CDR2 is YSYEKL. This CDR3 has 14 residues. The CDR3 DNA follows: TGCGCCAGCAGGGCCCAAGGGTTGAACACTGAAGCTTTCTTT. Its protein product is CASRAQGLNTEAFF.

This chain joins TRBV14 and TRBJ1-2, with D unresolved. The CDR3 has 12 amino acids. The V end was cut by 2 bases, the J end by 8 bases, with 9 bases between. In germline, CDR1 is SGHDN, CDR2 FVKESK. The DNA of the CDR3 is TGTGCCAGCAGCCAATTTCGTGGGGGCTACACCTTC. The encoded protein is CASSQFRGGYTF.

The V and J genes are TRBV11-2 and TRBJ2-6; no definite D call. Germline V gene data show CDR1 as SGHAT and CDR2 as FQNNGV. The germline V and J ends were trimmed by 5 bases and 4 bases, with 9 bases remaining between them. This CDR3 has 14 amino acids. The CDR3, as DNA: TGTGCCAGCAGCCCCCAATCCGGGGCCAACGTCCTGACTTTC. This translates into CASSPQSGANVLTF.

This clonotype was counted between two and nine times. The rearrangement joins TRBV4-1 to TRBJ1-5; D call uncertain. The CDR3 sequence is 16 residues long. Germline V gene data show CDR1 as MGHRA and CDR2 as YSYEKL. V lost 1 base and J lost 0, with 10 bases in between. CDR3 region: CASSQVLGSSNQPQHF. Written as DNA, the CDR3 is TGCGCCAGCAGCCAAGTGCTGGGGAGTAGCAATCAGCCCCAGCATTTT.

This clonotype was recorded many times. This chain links TRBV5-1 with TRBJ1-1, with D perhaps matching TRBD1 (6 bases). V was clipped by 5 bases and J by 11 bases, with 19 bases between them. Germline lookup yields CDR1 SGHRS and CDR2 YFSETQ. The length of the CDR3 is 13 residues. CDR3 DNA sequence: TGCGCCAGCAGGGACAGTCAGAAAGTGAAGGCTTTCTTT. Translated, it gives CASRDSQKVKAFF.

This rearrangement joins TRBV5-1 to TRBJ1-1, with D hard to call. The CDR3 has 15 amino acids. From germline, CDR1 is SGHRS and CDR2 YFSETQ. V gave up 0 bases and J gave up 0 bases, with 9 bases separating them. CDR3 nucleotides: TGCGCCAGCAGCTTGGAACAGAGGATGAACACTGAAGCTTTCTTT. This gives the protein CASSLEQRMNTEAFF.

The sample holds many counts of this clonotype. The chain has TRBV29-1 and TRBJ1-1; 7 nucleotides agree with TRBD1. The CDR3 loop spans 12 amino acids. The V and J ends lost 7 bases and 1 base, in that order; junction bases with no gene match: 3. Germline values: CDR1 SQVTM, CDR2 ANQGSEA. CDR3 region: CSGGQPNTEAFF. DNA for the CDR3: TGCAGCGGGGGACAGCCGAACACTGAAGCTTTCTTT. The whole variable domain, filled in from reference TRBV29-1 and TRBJ1-1, reads SAVISQKPSRDICQRGTSLTIQCQVDSQVTMMFWYRQQPGQSLTLIATANQGSEATYESGFVIDKFPISRPNLTFSTLTVSNMSPEDSSIYLCSGGQPNTEAFFGQGTRLTVV.

This clonotype was detected only a few times. The chain recombines TRBV19 with TRBJ1-1, with no clear D. Germline CDR1 is LNHDA and CDR2 is SQIVND (reference sequence). V was cut by 3 bases and J by 5 bases, with 13 bases left in between. The CDR3 is made up of 14 amino acids. CDR3 bases: TGTGCCAGTAGTATCGGAGCGGAACAGACTGAAGCTTTCTTT. Amino acid sequence: CASSIGAEQTEAFF.

There are many counts of this clonotype. The chain joins TRBV6-1 to TRBJ2-3, with unresolved D. The V end lost 4 bases, the J end lost 3 bases, and 17 bases lay between the germline ends. Germline V lookup: CDR1 MNHNS, CDR2 SASEGT. CDR3 length: 16 amino acids. CDR3 region: CASSGNPGRETDTQYF. The CDR3 DNA sequence: TGTGCCAGCAGTGGAAATCCGGGCCGTGAGACAGATACGCAGTATTTT.

This clonotype has a count of ten or more. V is TRBV12-3 or TRBV12-4 and J is TRBJ2-1; unclear D gene. The ends were cut back, 5 bases at V and 1 base at J, with 9 bases in the middle. This CDR3 has 14 residues. CDR3 sequence reads: CASSPRSSYNEQFF. The DNA for the CDR3 is TGTGCCAGCAGTCCCCGTAGTTCCTACAATGAGCAGTTCTTC.

This clonotype has only a few counts. This chain connects TRBV21-1 to TRBJ2-6; the DNA was not compared with TRBD2, the D call given in the table. TRBV21-1 is annotated as a pseudogene. The CDR3 contains 18 residues. The CDR3 DNA follows: TGTGCCAGCAGCATACTAGCGGGGGCCTTCTCTGGGGCCAACGTCCTGACTTTC. Translation gives CASSILAGAFSGANVLTF.

This chain links TRBV7-9 with TRBJ2-1; a possible D gene is TRBD1 (6 bases). Germline-derived CDR1 and CDR2 are SEHNR and FQNEAQ (reference sequence). Deletions cut 4 bases from V and 8 bases from J, with 18 bases between. This CDR3 contains 15 residues. Here the CDR3 DNA reads TGTGCCAGCAGCTCCATCCTCTACAGGGAAGATGAGCAGTTCTTC. Translating gives CASSSILYREDEQFF.

This clonotype was observed a few times. V is TRBV20-1 and J is TRBJ2-7; D is perhaps TRBD2 (6 bases). Trimming left V 0 bases short and J 1 base short, with 13 bases between. Germline V gives CDR1 DFQATT, CDR2 SNEGSKA (reference sequence). CDR3 length: 15 amino acids. The CDR3 region has the DNA TGCAGTGCTAGAGATCCGCGCGGGGCTTCCTACGAGCAGTACTTC. This sequence encodes CSARDPRGASYEQYF.

Many counts were recorded for this clonotype. The chain combines TRBV12-3 or TRBV12-4 with TRBJ2-2, with TRBD2 matching 11 bases. There are 15 residues in the CDR3. J gave up 5 bases and V 5 bases, and 4 bases lay outside the gene matches. Written as DNA, the CDR3 is TGTGCCAGCAGTCAAAGACTAGCGGGGACCGGGGAGCTGTTTTTT. Its translation: CASSQRLAGTGELFF.

This clonotype was seen a few times. The chain is built from TRBV7-2 and TRBJ1-1, with no clear D. Germline V gene lookup returns CDR1 SGHTA and CDR2 FQGNSA. V lost 2 bases and J 6 bases, leaving 10 bases between the germline ends. The CDR3 loop spans 13 amino acids. CDR3 DNA: TGTGCCAGCAGCTTACTCGGGTCGCCTGAAGCTTTCTTT. This encodes CASSLLGSPEAFF.